Listed here is a single T cell receptor (beta chain). This specimen belongs to a study of blood T cell repertoires in COVID-19. Study context: Specimens from acute and convalescent COVID-19 originated in the United States, Italy and Spain. Sources were T cells, B-cell-depleted T cells, or PBMCs; the material itself was cDNA or gDNA.

Trimming took 5 bases from V and 2 from J; bases not matched to a gene: 7. Germline CDR1 is SGHRS and CDR2 is YFSETQ. The CDR3 covers 14 residues. The study recruited people aged 18 to 89 years across about two dozen US areas. Under the authors' procedure: The assay estimated nucleated cells by amplifying reference gene primers. Profiled with immunoSEQ multiplex PCR; TCRdb holds only in-frame clones, not every one. V and J calls and clone size follow that table, whereas D and trimming were derived from the DNA. The repertoire holds a few hundred thousand clones, with about 80% as singletons. This TCR was sampled from a man in his fifties who had recovered from COVID-19. The rearrangement uses TRBV5-1 and TRBJ2-7; 7 nucleotides agree with TRBD1. Sequences were obtained from PBMCs or T cells enriched from blood (not recorded which). Here the CDR3 DNA reads TGCGCCAGCAGATATGACAGGGTGACCTACGAGCAGTACTTC. This codes for CASRYDRVTYEQYF.